This T cell receptor (beta chain) emerged from a study of blood T cell repertoires in COVID-19. Study in general: From T cells, B-cell-depleted T cells, or PBMCs came the material, which was cDNA or gDNA.

The repertoire was sequenced with immunoSEQ multiplex PCR; TCRdb's copy has only in-frame clones and lacks some. Among some 220,000 clones listed, approximately 90% were seen once. This clonotype was sampled from a woman between 18 and 29 years old who had recovered from COVID-19. The sequenced sample was peripheral blood.

CDR3 DNA: TGTGCCAGCAGCGAAGGACTAGCGGAGACCCAGTACTTC. This translates into CASSEGLAETQYF. The V call is TRBV9, the J call TRBJ2-5; 9 positions match TRBD2. The V segment lost 3 bases and the J segment 5 bases; nucleotides outside the gene matches: 2. Germline V gives CDR1 SGDLS, CDR2 YYNGEE. The CDR3 is 13 residues long.